What follows are 11 T cell receptor beta chains derived from one specimen sequenced in a study of T cells in tuberculosis. Time point meaning: new active TB diagnosis, blood taken before or within 7 days of starting treatment. Profiling relied on immunoSEQ multiplex PCR, and the TCRdb table lists in-frame clones only, not all of them. The sample has some 40,000 clones, less than 95% seen once. The sample was PBMCs, taken at tuberculosis diagnosis. The receptors were gathered from an adult with tuberculosis.

V is TRBV2 and J is TRBJ1-1, with 10 bases identical to TRBD1. Germline V gene lookup returns CDR1 SNHLY and CDR2 FYNNEI. Trimming cost V 4 bases and J 10 bases; bases outside gene matches: 6. The CDR3 is 13 amino acids. The CDR3 loop reads CASSALGQGGAFF. The CDR3 coding sequence is TGTGCCAGCAGTGCGCTAGGACAGGGGGGAGCTTTCTTT. Supplemented by reference TRBV2 and TRBJ1-1, the full variable domain reads EPEVTQTPSHQVTQMGQEVILRCVPISNHLYFYWYRQILGQKVEFLVSFYNNEISEKSEIFDDQFSVERPDGSNFTLKIRSTKLEDSAMYFCASSALGQGGAFFGQGTRLTVV.

The chain carries TRBV29-1 and TRBJ1-1, with D possibly being TRBD1 (5 bases). Trimming took off 7 bases at V and 0 bases at J, with 12 bases between the two ends. The CDR3 consists of 13 residues. Germline V gene data show CDR1 as SQVTM and CDR2 as ANQGSEA. The CDR3 region is CSGARDVNTEAFF. Here the CDR3 DNA reads TGCAGCGGTGCGCGGGACGTGAACACTGAAGCTTTCTTT. Drawing the rest from reference TRBV29-1 and TRBJ1-1, the complete variable domain is SAVISQKPSRDICQRGTSLTIQCQVDSQVTMMFWYRQQPGQSLTLIATANQGSEATYESGFVIDKFPISRPNLTFSTLTVSNMSPEDSSIYLCSGARDVNTEAFFGQGTRLTVV.

V and J are TRBV6-5 and TRBJ1-2; 7 positions agree with TRBD1. V lost 6 bases to trimming and J lost 0 bases; unmatched junction nucleotides: 7. CDR3 length: 15 residues. Looked up from germline, CDR1 is MNHEY and CDR2 is SVGAGI. As DNA, the CDR3 is TGTGCCAGCAGCATGACCGGGACAGCTAACTATGGCTACACCTTC. Protein sequence: CASSMTGTANYGYTF.

DNA of the CDR3: TGTGCCACCGGAGGGGGAACCTCGGGGGGGAGCACAGATACGCAGTATTTT. It is translated as CATGGGTSGGSTDTQYF. The rearrangement links TRBV2 to TRBJ2-3, with 8 bases matching TRBD2. The CDR3 runs 17 residues. V shed 10 bases, J shed 0 bases, and the junction held 15 bases outside the gene matches. Germline V lookup: CDR1 SNHLY, CDR2 FYNNEI.

CDR3 coding DNA: TGTGCCAGCAGTCCCCGGGACAGGGTTAATCAGCCCCAGCATTTT. It codes for CASSPRDRVNQPQHF. V is TRBV28 and J is TRBJ1-5; 9 bases agree with TRBD1. The CDR3 extends over 15 amino acids. Germline trimming cut 5 bases from V and 4 bases from J; bases unmatched to any gene: 6. The germline V gene encodes CDR1 MDHEN and CDR2 SYDVKM.

V is TRBV5-6 and J is TRBJ1-6; TRBD1 is a possible D gene (6 bases). Trimming pared 4 bases from V and 4 bases from J, leaving 24 bases between. This CDR3 is built from 19 residues. The germline V gene encodes CDR1 SGHDT and CDR2 YYEEEE. The CDR3 loop is CASSQTGVSGTVYNSPLHF. CDR3 bases: TGTGCCAGCAGCCAGACAGGAGTGTCGGGTACGGTTTATAATTCACCCCTCCACTTT. Using reference TRBV5-6 and TRBJ1-6 for the parts outside the CDR3, the full variable domain is DAGVTQSPTHLIKTRGQQVTLRCSPKSGHDTVSWYQQALGQGPQFIFQYYEEEERQRGNFPDRFSGHQFPNYSSELNVNALLLGDSALYLCASSQTGVSGTVYNSPLHFGNGTRLTVT.

The V call is TRBV29-1, the J call TRBJ1-1; 7 positions agree with TRBD1. The CDR3 contains 13 residues. From germline, CDR1 is SQVTM and CDR2 ANQGSEA. The CDR3 coding sequence is TGCAGTGGCGCGGAGGGGGCTGGGACTGAAGCTTTCTTT. Its protein is CSGAEGAGTEAFF.

The chain's CDR3 is CAIRGQSYEQYF. The CDR3 DNA is TGTGCCATCCGTGGGCAGTCCTACGAGCAGTACTTC. This rearrangement joins TRBV10-3 to TRBJ2-7; D remains ambiguous. Germline values: CDR1 ENHRY, CDR2 SYGVKD. The CDR3 runs to 12 residues. The V end lost 8 bases, the J end lost 1 base, and 9 bases lay between the germline ends.

J is TRBJ2-7 and V is TRBV28; 8 positions agree with TRBD1. The CDR3 contains 14 residues. V lost 8 bases and J lost 9; bases outside the gene matches: 15. CDR1 is MDHEN and CDR2 is SYDVKM in the germline V gene. As DNA, the CDR3 is TGTGCCAGCGCCCCGGGGACAGGTCGTTGGGTGCAGTACTTC. This gives the protein CASAPGTGRWVQYF.

The V gene is TRBV19, the J gene TRBJ2-1, with D possibly TRBD1 on 5 matching bases. This CDR3 is built from 13 residues. Germline assignment: CDR1 LNHDA and CDR2 SQIVND (reference sequence). Deletions cut 6 bases from V and 4 bases from J, with 10 bases between. The CDR3 here is CASSVQEYNEQFF. The CDR3 nucleotides read TGTGCCAGTAGCGTACAGGAATACAATGAGCAGTTCTTC.

V usage is TRBV5-1 and J usage is TRBJ1-1; D is possibly TRBD1 (6 bases). CDR1 and CDR2 (germline): SGHRS, YFSETQ. The V end lost 2 bases, the J end lost 3 bases, and 17 bases lay between the germline ends. The CDR3 is made up of 16 amino acids. CDR3 coding DNA: TGCGCCAGCAGCTTTAGCCCTATAACAGGGTACACTGAAGCTTTCTTT. Amino acids: CASSFSPITGYTEAFF.